What follows are 21 T cell receptor beta chains derived from one specimen sequenced in a study of blood T cell repertoires in COVID-19. Sequencing was performed with immunoSEQ multiplex PCR; in TCRdb, only in-frame clones are kept and a portion is missing. The sample comprises more than 95,000 clones, 82% of which are singletons, and approximately 20% rests with the top ten. The sample was peripheral blood. Receptor source: a man older than 75 with acute or convalescent COVID-19.

V usage is TRBV30 and J usage is TRBJ2-3; D possibly corresponds to TRBD2 (6 bases). CDR3 size: 14 residues. V dropped 0 bases and J dropped 5 bases, with 12 bases sitting between them. Germline V gene lookup returns CDR1 GTSNPN and CDR2 SVGIG (reference sequence). CDR3: CAWSVRGSGDTQYF. The CDR3 DNA sequence: TGTGCCTGGAGTGTACGAGGTAGCGGAGATACGCAGTATTTT.

This clone was seen only once. The V and J genes are TRBV11-3 and TRBJ2-1; 8 positions agree with TRBD2. With V trimmed by 2 bases and J by 10 bases, 13 bases remained unmatched. Germline CDR1 is SGHNT and CDR2 is YENEEA. This CDR3 is built from 16 residues. The chain's CDR3 is CASSLLIRGRPAEQFF. In nucleotides, the CDR3 is TGTGCCAGCAGCTTACTTATCCGCGGGAGGCCTGCCGAGCAGTTCTTC.

This chain joins TRBV6-2 or TRBV6-3 and TRBJ1-2; TRBD1 matches at 9 bases. Germline CDR1 MNHEY, CDR2 SVGEGT. The CDR3 is 14 residues long. V was clipped by 6 bases and J by 11 bases; unmatched bases: 13. As DNA, the CDR3 is TGTGCCAGCAGCCCCTCACAGGGGGCCGTTTGGTACACCTTC. This sequence encodes CASSPSQGAVWYTF.

In this sample, this clone turned up a few times. The rearrangement joins TRBV7-9 to TRBJ1-2, with a weak D call TRBD1 (5 bases). CDR1 SEHNR and CDR2 FQNEAQ come from the germline V gene (reference sequence). V was cut by 2 bases and J by 3 bases, with 7 bases left in between. The CDR3 contains 13 residues. The CDR3 loop reads CASSLQGYYGYTF. CDR3 nucleotide sequence: TGTGCCAGCAGCTTACAGGGATACTATGGCTACACCTTC.

This clone was detected only a few times. This chain links TRBV19 with TRBJ2-1; 12 bases are a match to TRBD1. Germline V gene data show CDR1 as LNHDA and CDR2 as SQIVND (reference sequence). J gave up 9 bases and V 9 bases, and 9 bases lay outside the gene matches. The length of the CDR3 is 14 residues. The CDR3 coding sequence is TGTGCCAGCAACCGGGACAGGGGGCAGCGTGAGCAGTTCTTC. It encodes CASNRDRGQREQFF. Full variable domain (remainder filled in from reference TRBV19 and TRBJ2-1): DGGITQSPKYLFRKEGQNVTLSCEQNLNHDAMYWYRQDPGQGLRLIYYSQIVNDFQKGDIAEGYSVSREKKESFPLTVTSAQKNPTAFYLCASNRDRGQREQFFGPGTRLTVL.

The chain recombines TRBV5-1 with TRBJ1-4; TRBD1 matches 7 bases. The CDR3 has 16 amino acids. J was trimmed by 5 bases and V by 2 bases; bases with no gene match: 9. From germline, CDR1 is SGHRS and CDR2 YFSETQ. DNA for the CDR3: TGCGCCAGCAGCTTAGATTTACAGGGGCAAAATGAAAAACTGTTTTTT. This sequence encodes CASSLDLQGQNEKLFF.

The count of this clone is one. This chain connects TRBV6-2 or TRBV6-3 to TRBJ2-7; 8 nucleotides agree with TRBD1. Unmatched junction bases numbered 11, after V lost 6 bases and J lost 1 base. Germline V gives CDR1 MNHEY, CDR2 SVGEGT. This CDR3 spans 16 amino acids. CDR3 nucleotide sequence: TGTGCCAGCAGCATACGCGGGACAGGTTTATCCTACGAGCAGTACTTC. It codes for CASSIRGTGLSYEQYF.

This clone occurred once. This chain joins TRBV7-2 and TRBJ2-7, with 7 bases fitting TRBD1. This CDR3 comprises 16 residues. V lost 1 base to trimming and J lost 3 bases; unmatched junction nucleotides: 9. From germline, CDR1 is SGHTA and CDR2 FQGNSA. As DNA, the CDR3 is TGTGCCAGCAGCTTAGTCTCCGGACAGGTGAACTACGAGCAGTACTTC. Translating gives CASSLVSGQVNYEQYF.

This clone was seen only once. This chain links TRBV9 with TRBJ2-4; D remains unclear. V lost 4 bases, J lost 2 bases, and 13 bases lay in between. Germline V gene sequence: CDR1 SGDLS, CDR2 YYNGEE. This CDR3 is built from 15 residues. This CDR3 reads CASSPLSTSKNIQYF. Written as DNA, the CDR3 is TGTGCCAGCAGCCCCCTCAGTACATCCAAAAACATTCAGTACTTC.

J is TRBJ1-3 and V is TRBV5-5, with 8 bases that match TRBD1. V shed 1 base, J shed 4 bases, and the junction held 10 bases outside the gene matches. CDR1 is SGHKS, CDR2 YYEKEE, per germline (reference sequence). The length of the CDR3 is 17 residues. CDR3 nucleotide sequence: TGTGCCAGCAGCTTGAGAGGACAGGGTGCGGGCGGAAACACCATATATTTT. It codes for CASSLRGQGAGGNTIYF.

The chain combines TRBV20-1 with TRBJ2-1, with TRBD2 matching over 7 bases. This CDR3 comprises 14 residues. The V and J ends lost 3 bases and 9 bases, in that order; junction bases with no gene match: 11. Germline CDR1 reads DFQATT; CDR2 reads SNEGSKA (reference sequence). CDR3 region: CSASGVGRGSEQFF. The DNA of the CDR3 is TGCAGTGCTAGTGGGGTCGGCCGCGGGAGTGAGCAGTTCTTC.

CDR3 amino acids: CASSLVAGAPQHF. The CDR3 bases are TGTGCCAGCAGCTTAGTAGCGGGTGCGCCCCAGCATTTT. V gene TRBV7-2 combines with J gene TRBJ1-5; no definite D call. Germline values: CDR1 SGHTA, CDR2 FQGNSA. CDR3 size: 13 residues. V was cut by 1 base and J by 9 bases, with 10 bases left in between.

This clone was picked up many times. This chain connects TRBV27 to TRBJ1-2; tentative D call: TRBD1 (5 bases). With 6 bases removed from V and 0 bases from J, the gap between germline ends came to 8 bases. CDR1 MNHEY and CDR2 SMNVEV come from the germline V gene (reference sequence). The CDR3 is 13 amino acids. The CDR3 here is CASSPTANYGYTF. CDR3 DNA sequence: TGTGCCAGCAGCCCGACAGCTAACTATGGCTACACCTTC.

CDR3 sequence: CASSPRGTGQPQHF. In DNA form, the CDR3 reads TGTGCCAGCAGCCCCAGGGGGACGGGTCAGCCCCAGCATTTT. The V and J genes are TRBV5-4 and TRBJ1-5; TRBD1 agrees at 7 bases. Trimming at V came to 4 bases and at J to 6 bases, leaving 7 bases not matched to a gene. Germline lookup yields CDR1 SGHNT and CDR2 YYREEE (reference sequence). The CDR3 runs 14 residues.

This clone was found once. This sequence joins TRBV4-3 and TRBJ2-1; 9 bases match TRBD2. The CDR3 contains 16 residues. CDR1 is LGHNA, CDR2 YSLEER, per germline. Trimming removed 0 bases from V and 7 bases from J; junction bases left unmatched: 7. CDR3 in amino acids: CASSQDLSAGGNEQFF. The CDR3 region has the DNA TGCGCCAGCAGCCAAGATTTATCAGCGGGGGGTAATGAGCAGTTCTTC.

The rearrangement links TRBV27 to TRBJ2-7; 7 positions match TRBD2. The CDR3 consists of 15 residues. Germline assignment: CDR1 MNHEY and CDR2 SMNVEV (reference sequence). V lost 5 bases to trimming and J lost 2 bases; unmatched junction nucleotides: 9. The CDR3 loop is CASSIHLGLTYEQYF. The CDR3, as DNA: TGTGCCAGCAGTATACATCTGGGACTAACCTACGAGCAGTACTTC.

The chain is built from TRBV19 and TRBJ1-4, with 8 nucleotides matching TRBD1. The germline V gene has CDR1 LNHDA and CDR2 SQIVND (reference sequence). The V and J ends lost 5 bases and 7 bases, in that order; junction bases with no gene match: 9. The CDR3 sequence is 15 residues long. DNA of the CDR3: TGTGCCAGTAGTCAAGCGGGGACAGGCGGTGAAAAACTGTTTTTT. Its translation is CASSQAGTGGEKLFF.

V gene TRBV11-2 combines with J gene TRBJ2-7, with 10 bases matching TRBD2. The ends lost 6 bases at V and 2 bases at J; junction bases unmatched: 4. The CDR3 spans 14 residues. Germline lookup yields CDR1 SGHAT and CDR2 FQNNGV. The CDR3 DNA reads TGTGCCAGCAGTTCCAGCGGGAGGGCCTACGAGCAGTACTTC. It encodes CASSSSGRAYEQYF. The full variable domain, rest sourced from reference TRBV11-2 and TRBJ2-7, is EAGVAQSPRYKIIEKRQSVAFWCNPISGHATLYWYQQILGQGPKLLIQFQNNGVVDDSQLPKDRFSAERLKGVDSTLKIQPAKLEDSAVYLCASSSSGRAYEQYFGPGTRLTVT.

The chain combines TRBV10-1 with TRBJ2-5; D perhaps matches TRBD1 (5 bases). This CDR3 is 14 amino acids long. Trimming left V 3 bases short and J 1 base short, with 9 bases between. The germline V gene encodes CDR1 WNHNN and CDR2 SYGVQD (reference sequence). CDR3 nucleotide sequence: TGCGCCAGCAGTGACCCAGGGTTCCAAGAGACCCAGTACTTC. Residues: CASSDPGFQETQYF.

The genes are TRBV6-2 or TRBV6-3 and TRBJ1-6; D might be TRBD1 (5 bases). This CDR3 region has 15 residues. Between the trimmed V and J ends, which lost 2 bases and 7 bases, there was a span of 12 bases. Germline assignment: CDR1 MNHEY and CDR2 SVGEGT. CDR3 sequence reads: CASSYPGSRNSPLHF. CDR3 coding DNA: TGTGCCAGCAGTTACCCAGGGTCGCGGAATTCACCCCTCCACTTT.

The J gene is TRBJ1-1, the V gene TRBV9; the D gene is possibly TRBD1 (5 bases). CDR1 is SGDLS and CDR2 is YYNGEE in the germline V gene. Trimming shortened V by 4 bases and J by 5 bases, and 21 bases separated the two germline ends. The CDR3 covers 16 residues. The CDR3 nucleotides are TGTGCCAGCAGCCCCCTTCAGGGCGCGCGGGGTACTGAAGCTTTCTTT. Translation gives CASSPLQGARGTEAFF.